This TCR beta chain was sequenced during a study of shared clonotypes between healthy human individuals. As for the study in general: The donor group consisted of a couple of women and a few men, aged 18 to 49.

Turning to this clone: In the same sample, other DNA sequences code for this CDR3.

Sequenced by immunoSEQ multiplex PCR; TCRdb stores in-frame clones only, minus some. The sample has some 2.1 million clones; approximately 95% are singletons. The sequence derives from a man aged 18 to 30 in good health. Sequenced material: naive CD4+ T cells sorted from blood. The subset is: CD45RA+ positively selected.

The CDR3, as DNA: TGTGCCAGCAGCTTGGCGGGGGCCGGAAACACCATATATTTT. It is translated as CASSLAGAGNTIYF. The V gene is TRBV5-4, the J gene TRBJ1-3; perhaps TRBD1 as D (6 bases). The CDR3 is 14 amino acids. Deletions cut 0 bases from V and 4 bases from J, with 8 bases between. Germline lookup yields CDR1 SGHNT and CDR2 YYREEE (reference sequence).